The clone carrying this T cell receptor (beta chain) was seen a few times. J was trimmed by 0 bases and V by 3 bases; bases with no gene match: 3. Germline V gene lookup returns CDR1 SGHAT and CDR2 FQNNGV. The CDR3 spans 16 residues. This specimen comes from a study of early T cells in non-severe SARS-CoV-2 infection. About the study: Sequencing of bulk RNA from unsorted whole blood was done, without chain pairing.

Individually, cDNA molecules had unique molecular identifiers attached to them. From the 5' RACE reads, TCRdb called clonotypes with MiXCR, one entry per CDR3 protein. This table has 100,000 to 120,000 distinct CDR3 sequences, roughly an eighth appearing once. This sequence originates from an adult who was a healthcare worker with PCR-confirmed SARS-CoV-2 infection or an uninfected control (not recorded which). The source material was whole blood. V gene TRBV11-2 combines with J gene TRBJ2-5, with TRBD2 matching over 11 bases. The CDR3 DNA follows: TGTGCCAGCAGCTTCCGGACTAGCGGGTACCAAGAGACCCAGTACTTC. This codes for CASSFRTSGYQETQYF.